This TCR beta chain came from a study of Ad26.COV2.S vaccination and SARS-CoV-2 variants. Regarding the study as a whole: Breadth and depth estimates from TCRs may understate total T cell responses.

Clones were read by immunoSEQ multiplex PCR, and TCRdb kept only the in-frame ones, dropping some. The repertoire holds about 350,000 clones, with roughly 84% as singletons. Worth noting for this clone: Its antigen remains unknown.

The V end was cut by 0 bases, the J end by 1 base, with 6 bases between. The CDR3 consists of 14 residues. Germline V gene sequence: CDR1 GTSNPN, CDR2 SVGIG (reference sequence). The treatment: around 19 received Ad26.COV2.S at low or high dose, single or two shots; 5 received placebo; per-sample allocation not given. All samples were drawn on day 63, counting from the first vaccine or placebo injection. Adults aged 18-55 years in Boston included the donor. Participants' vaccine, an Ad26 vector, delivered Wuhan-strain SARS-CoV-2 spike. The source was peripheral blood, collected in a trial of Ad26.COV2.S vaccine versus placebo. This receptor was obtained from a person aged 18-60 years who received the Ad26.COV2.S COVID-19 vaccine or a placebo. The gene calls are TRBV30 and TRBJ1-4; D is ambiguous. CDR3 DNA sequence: TGTGCCTGGAGTGTATTTGTAACTAATGAAAAACTGTTTTTT. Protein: CAWSVFVTNEKLFF.